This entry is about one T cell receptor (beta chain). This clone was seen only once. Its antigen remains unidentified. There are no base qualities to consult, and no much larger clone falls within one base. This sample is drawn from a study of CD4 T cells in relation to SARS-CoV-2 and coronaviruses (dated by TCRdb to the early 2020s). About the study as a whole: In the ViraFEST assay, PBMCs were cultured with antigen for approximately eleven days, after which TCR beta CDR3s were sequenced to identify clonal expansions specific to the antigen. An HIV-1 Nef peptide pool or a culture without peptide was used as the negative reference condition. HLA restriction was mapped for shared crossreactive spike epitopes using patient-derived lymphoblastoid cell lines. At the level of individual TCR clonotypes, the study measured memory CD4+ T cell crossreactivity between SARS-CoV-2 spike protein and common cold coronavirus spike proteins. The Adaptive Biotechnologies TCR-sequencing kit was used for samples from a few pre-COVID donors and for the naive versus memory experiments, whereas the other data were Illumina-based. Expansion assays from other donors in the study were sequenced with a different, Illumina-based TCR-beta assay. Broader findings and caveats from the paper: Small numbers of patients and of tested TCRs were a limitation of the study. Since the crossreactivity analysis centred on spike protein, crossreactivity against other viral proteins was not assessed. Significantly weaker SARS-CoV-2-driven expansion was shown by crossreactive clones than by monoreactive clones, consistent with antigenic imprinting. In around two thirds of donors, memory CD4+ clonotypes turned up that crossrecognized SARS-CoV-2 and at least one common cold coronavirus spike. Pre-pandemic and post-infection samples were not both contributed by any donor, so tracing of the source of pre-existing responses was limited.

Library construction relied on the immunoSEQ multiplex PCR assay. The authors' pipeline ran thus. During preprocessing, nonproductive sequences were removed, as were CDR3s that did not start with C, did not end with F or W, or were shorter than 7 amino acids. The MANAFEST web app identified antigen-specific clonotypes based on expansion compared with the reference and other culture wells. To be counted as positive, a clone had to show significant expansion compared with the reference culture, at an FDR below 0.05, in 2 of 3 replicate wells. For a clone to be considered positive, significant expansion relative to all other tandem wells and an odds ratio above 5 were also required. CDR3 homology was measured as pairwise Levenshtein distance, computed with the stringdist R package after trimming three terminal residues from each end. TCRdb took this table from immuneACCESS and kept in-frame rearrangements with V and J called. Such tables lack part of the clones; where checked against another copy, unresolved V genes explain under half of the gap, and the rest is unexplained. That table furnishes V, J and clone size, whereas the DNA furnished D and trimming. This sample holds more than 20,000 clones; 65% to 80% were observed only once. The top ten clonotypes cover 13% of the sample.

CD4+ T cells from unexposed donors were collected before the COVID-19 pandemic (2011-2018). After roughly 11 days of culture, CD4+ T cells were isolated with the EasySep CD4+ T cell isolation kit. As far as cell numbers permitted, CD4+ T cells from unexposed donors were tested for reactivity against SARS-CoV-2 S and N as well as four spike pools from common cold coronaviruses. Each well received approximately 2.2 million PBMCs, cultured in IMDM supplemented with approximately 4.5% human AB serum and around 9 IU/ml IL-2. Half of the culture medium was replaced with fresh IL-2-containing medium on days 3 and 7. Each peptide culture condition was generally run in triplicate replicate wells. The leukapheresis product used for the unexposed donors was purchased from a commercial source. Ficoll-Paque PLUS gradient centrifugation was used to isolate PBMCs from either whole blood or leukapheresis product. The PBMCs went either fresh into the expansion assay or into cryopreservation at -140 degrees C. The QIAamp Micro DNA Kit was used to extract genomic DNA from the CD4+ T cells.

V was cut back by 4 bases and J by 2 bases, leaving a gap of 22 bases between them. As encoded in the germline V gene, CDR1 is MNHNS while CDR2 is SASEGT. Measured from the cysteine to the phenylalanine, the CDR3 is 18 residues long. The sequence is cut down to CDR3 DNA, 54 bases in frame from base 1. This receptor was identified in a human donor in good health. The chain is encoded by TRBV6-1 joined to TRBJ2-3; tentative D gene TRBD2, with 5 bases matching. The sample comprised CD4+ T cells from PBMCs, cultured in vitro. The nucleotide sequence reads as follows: TGTGCCAGCAGTGCACCTTTGAAGGGCAAGCGGCCCACAGATACGCAGTATTTT. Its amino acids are CASSAPLKGKRPTDTQYF.